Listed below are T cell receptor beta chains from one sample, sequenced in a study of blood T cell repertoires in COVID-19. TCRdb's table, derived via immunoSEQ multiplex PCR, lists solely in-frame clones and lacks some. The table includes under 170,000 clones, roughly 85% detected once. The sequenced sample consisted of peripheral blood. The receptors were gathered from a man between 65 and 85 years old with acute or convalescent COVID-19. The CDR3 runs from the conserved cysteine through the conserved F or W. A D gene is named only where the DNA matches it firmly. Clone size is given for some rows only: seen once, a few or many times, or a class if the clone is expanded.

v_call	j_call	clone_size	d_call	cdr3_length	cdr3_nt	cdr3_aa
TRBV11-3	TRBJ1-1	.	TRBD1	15	TGTGCCAGCAGCTTAGGGGGGACAGGGAAAACTGAAGCTTTCTTT	CASSLGGTGKTEAFF
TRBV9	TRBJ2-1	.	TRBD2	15	TGTGCCAGCAGCGTAGAACTAGCGGGATACAATGAGCAGTTCTTC	CASSVELAGYNEQFF
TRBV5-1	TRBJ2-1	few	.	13	TGCGCCAGCAGCTTGGATGTATACAATGAGCAGTTCTTC	CASSLDVYNEQFF
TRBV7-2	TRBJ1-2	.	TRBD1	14	TGTGCCAGCAGCTCCGGGACAGGTGACTATGGCTACACCTTC	CASSSGTGDYGYTF
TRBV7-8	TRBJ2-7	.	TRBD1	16	TGTGCCAGCAGCTTAGCCCGGCCGGGACAGGGATACGAGCAGTACTTC	CASSLARPGQGYEQYF
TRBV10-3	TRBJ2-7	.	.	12	TGTGCCATCAGTGCAGGGGGGTACGAGCAGTACTTC	CAISAGGYEQYF
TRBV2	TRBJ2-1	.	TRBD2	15	TGTGCCAGCAGGGTGGGACTAGCGGGGGCCAATGAGCAGTTCTTC	CASRVGLAGANEQFF
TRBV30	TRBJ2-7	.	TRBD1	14	TGTGCCTGGAGGGCTAAGGGACAGACCAACGAGCAGTACTTC	CAWRAKGQTNEQYF
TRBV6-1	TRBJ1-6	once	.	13	TGTGCCAGCAGTGACACAGCAGATTCACCCCTCCACTTT	CASSDTADSPLHF
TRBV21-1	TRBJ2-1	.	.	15	TGTGCCAGCAACCCAGCGGGACCGACCTACAATGAGCAGTTCTTC	CASNPAGPTYNEQFF
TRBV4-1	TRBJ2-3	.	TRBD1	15	TGCGCCAGCAGCCAAGAAGGGGGCAGGGCAGATACGCAGTATTTT	CASSQEGGRADTQYF
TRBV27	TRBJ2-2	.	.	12	TGTGCCAGCAGTCCCCAAACCGGGGAGCTGTTTTTT	CASSPQTGELFF
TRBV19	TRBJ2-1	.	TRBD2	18	TGTGCCAGTAGTGCTGGGACTAGCGGGAGGAATACCTACAATGAGCAGTTCTTC	CASSAGTSGRNTYNEQFF
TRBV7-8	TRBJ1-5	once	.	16	TGTGCCAGCAGCTTAGGGAGGGGAGTGGGCAATCAGCCCCAGCATTTT	CASSLGRGVGNQPQHF
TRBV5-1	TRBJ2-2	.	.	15	TGCGCCAGCAGCTTGGAGCTGCCGAACACCGGGGAGCTGTTTTTT	CASSLELPNTGELFF
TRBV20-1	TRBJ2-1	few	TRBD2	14	TGCAGTGCTAGTGCGGGAGCCGTCGGCAATGAGCAGTTCTTC	CSASAGAVGNEQFF
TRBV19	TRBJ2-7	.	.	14	TGTGCCAGTAGTATAGGGCTAGGGGTTTACGAGCAGTACTTC	CASSIGLGVYEQYF
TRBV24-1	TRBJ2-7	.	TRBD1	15	TGTGCCACCAGTGATTCCGGGACAGGCTCCTACGAGCAGTACTTC	CATSDSGTGSYEQYF
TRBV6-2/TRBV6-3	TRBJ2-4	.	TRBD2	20	TGTGCCAGCAGTTACTCGCCTAGCGGGAGGGATAAGGTGACCAAAAACATTCAGTACTTC	CASSYSPSGRDKVTKNIQYF
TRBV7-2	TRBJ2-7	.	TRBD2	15	TGTGCCAGCAGCTTAGACCGCTCTAGCGGGAGAGAGCAGTACTTC	CASSLDRSSGREQYF
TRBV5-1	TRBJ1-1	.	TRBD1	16	TGCGCCAGCAGCTTGGCTGTGACAGGGCCAACGACTGAAGCTTTCTTT	CASSLAVTGPTTEAFF
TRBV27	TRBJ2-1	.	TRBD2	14	TGTGCCAGCAGCAGGACTAGCGGATACAATGAGCAGTTCTTC	CASSRTSGYNEQFF
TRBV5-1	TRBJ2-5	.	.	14	TGCGCCAGCAGCTTGGCGCGACAGGCCGGGACCCAGTACTTC	CASSLARQAGTQYF
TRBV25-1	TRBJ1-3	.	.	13	TGTGCCAGCAGTGAATTGGGCCTAAACACCATATATTTT	CASSELGLNTIYF
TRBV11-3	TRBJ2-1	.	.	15	TGTGCCAGCAGCCCGGCGGCCGATTCCTACAATGAGCAGTTCTTC	CASSPAADSYNEQFF
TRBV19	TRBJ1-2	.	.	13	TGTGCCAGTACGCCTGGCAGGGCGAATGGCTACACCTTC	CASTPGRANGYTF
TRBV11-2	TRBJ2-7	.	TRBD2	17	TGTGCCAGCAGCTTAGAAGTGTCGGGAGGCTTGGTATACGAGCAGTACTTC	CASSLEVSGGLVYEQYF
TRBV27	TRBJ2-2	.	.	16	TGTGCCAGCAGTTTTTCACAGGACCTGAACACCGGGGAGCTGTTTTTT	CASSFSQDLNTGELFF
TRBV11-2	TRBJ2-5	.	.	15	TGTGCCAGCAGTACCAGGACAGAGAGCAGGGAGACCCAGTACTTC	CASSTRTESRETQYF
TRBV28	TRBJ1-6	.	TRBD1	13	TGTGCCAGCAGACGGGACAGAAATTCACCCCTCCACTTT	CASRRDRNSPLHF
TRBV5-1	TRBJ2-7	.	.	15	TGCGCCAGCAGCCCGGCAGGCAGGGGCTCCTACGAGCAGTACTTC	CASSPAGRGSYEQYF
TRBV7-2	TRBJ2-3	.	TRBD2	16	TGTGCCAGCAGCTTAGGCACGGGAGGGCGTGAAGATACGCAGTATTTT	CASSLGTGGREDTQYF
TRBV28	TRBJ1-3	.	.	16	TGTGCCAGCAGTTTATCTGGGCAGGCAGGCGGAAACACCATATATTTT	CASSLSGQAGGNTIYF
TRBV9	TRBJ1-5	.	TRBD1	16	TGTGCCAGCAGCCCCGGGACAGGGGATAGCAATCAGCCCCAGCATTTT	CASSPGTGDSNQPQHF
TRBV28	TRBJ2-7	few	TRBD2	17	TGTGCCAGCAGTTCGCCTCTAATACTAGCGGGAGGCTACGAGCAGTACTTC	CASSSPLILAGGYEQYF
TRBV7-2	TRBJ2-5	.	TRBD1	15	TGTGCCAGCAGCTTAGCGTGGGGACAGAAAGAGACCCAGTACTTC	CASSLAWGQKETQYF
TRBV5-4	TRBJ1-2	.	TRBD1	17	TGTGCCAGCAGCTTGGAAGGTTCCAGGGGGCTTTACTATGGCTACACCTTC	CASSLEGSRGLYYGYTF
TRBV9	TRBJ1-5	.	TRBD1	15	TGTGCCAGCAGCGTCCAGGGGGCCTACAATCAGCCCCAGCATTTT	CASSVQGAYNQPQHF
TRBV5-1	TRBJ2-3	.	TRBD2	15	TGCGCCAGCAGCGCACTAGCGGCTAGCACAGATACGCAGTATTTT	CASSALAASTDTQYF
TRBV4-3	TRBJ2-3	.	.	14	TGCGCCAGCAGCCTGGGGAGAAGCACAGATACGCAGTATTTT	CASSLGRSTDTQYF
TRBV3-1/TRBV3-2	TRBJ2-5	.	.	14	TGTGCCAGCAGCCAAGATGCAGGGGTGGAGACCCAGTACTTC	CASSQDAGVETQYF
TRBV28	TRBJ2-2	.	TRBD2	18	TGTGCCAGCAGTTTACCAGGGCGGCTAGCGGGAGTTGTCGGGGAGCTGTTTTTT	CASSLPGRLAGVVGELFF
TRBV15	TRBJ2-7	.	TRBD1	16	TGTGCCACCAGCAGAGAAACGGGACAGGGGGCTTACGAGCAGTACTTC	CATSRETGQGAYEQYF
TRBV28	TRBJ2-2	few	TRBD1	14	TGTGCCAGCAGTTTACAGGGGGTCACCGGGGAGCTGTTTTTT	CASSLQGVTGELFF
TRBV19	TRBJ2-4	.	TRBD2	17	TGTGCCAGTAGGCGGGAAGTAGCGGGAGGGCCGGGTAACATTCAGTACTTC	CASRREVAGGPGNIQYF
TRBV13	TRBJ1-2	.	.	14	TGTGCCAGCAGCTTAGGGCAAACAAACTATGGCTACACCTTC	CASSLGQTNYGYTF
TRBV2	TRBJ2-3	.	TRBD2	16	TGTGCCAGCAGGAGAAAACTAGCGGGAGGGGCAGATACGCAGTATTTT	CASRRKLAGGADTQYF
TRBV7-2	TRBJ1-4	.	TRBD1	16	TGTGCCAGCAGCTTAGCCTCAGGGGGCGGTCAGGAAAAACTGTTTTTT	CASSLASGGGQEKLFF
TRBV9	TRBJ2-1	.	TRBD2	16	TGTGCCAGCAGCGTAGGTTCTAGCGGGAGCACCTCGGCGCAGTTCTTC	CASSVGSSGSTSAQFF
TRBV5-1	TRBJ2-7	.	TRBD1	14	TGCGCCAGCAGCCAACCGGGACAGAACTACGAGCAGTACTTC	CASSQPGQNYEQYF
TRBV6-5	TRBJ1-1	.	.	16	TGTGCCAGCAGTTTCAGGACAGCTACTCCCTACACTGAAGCTTTCTTT	CASSFRTATPYTEAFF
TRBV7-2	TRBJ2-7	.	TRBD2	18	TGTGCCAGCAGCTTACTCTCCCCAATGACTAGCCACCTCTACGAGCAGTACTTC	CASSLLSPMTSHLYEQYF
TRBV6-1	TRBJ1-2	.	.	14	TGTGCCAGCAGTGAACTCCCAGGTCTGGATGGCTACACCTTC	CASSELPGLDGYTF
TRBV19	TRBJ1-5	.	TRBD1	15	TGTGCCAGTAGTGTGCAGGGGGAAAGCAATCAGCCCCAGCATTTT	CASSVQGESNQPQHF
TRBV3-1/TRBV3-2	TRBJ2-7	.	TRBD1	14	TGTGCCAGCAGCCAATACAGGGGGTCCTACGAGCAGTACTTC	CASSQYRGSYEQYF
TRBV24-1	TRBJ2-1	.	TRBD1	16	TGTGCCACCAGTAGGGGGCGGGTTGGCTCCTACAATGAGCAGTTCTTC	CATSRGRVGSYNEQFF
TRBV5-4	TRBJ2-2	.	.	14	TGTGCCAGCAGCTTGGTAGCTGACGAACGGGAGCTGTTTTTT	CASSLVADERELFF
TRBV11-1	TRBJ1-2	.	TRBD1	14	TGTGCCAGCAGCACGGGGACAGGGTGGCGAGGCTACACCTTC	CASSTGTGWRGYTF
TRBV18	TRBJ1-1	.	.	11	TGTGCCAGCTCATCCTCAGGTTTCGCTTTCTTT	CASSSSGFAFF